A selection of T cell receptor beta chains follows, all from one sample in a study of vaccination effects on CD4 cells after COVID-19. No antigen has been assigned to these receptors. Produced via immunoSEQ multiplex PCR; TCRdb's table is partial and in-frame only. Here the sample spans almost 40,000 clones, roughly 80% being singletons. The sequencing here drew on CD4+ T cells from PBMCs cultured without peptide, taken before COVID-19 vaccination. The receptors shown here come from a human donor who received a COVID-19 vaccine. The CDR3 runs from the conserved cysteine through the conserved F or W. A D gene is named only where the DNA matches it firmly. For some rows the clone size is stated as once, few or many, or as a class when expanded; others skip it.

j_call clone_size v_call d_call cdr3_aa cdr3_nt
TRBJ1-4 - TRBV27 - CASSFRQGNEKLFF TGTGCCAGCAGTTTTCGGCAGGGTAATGAAAAACTGTTTTTT
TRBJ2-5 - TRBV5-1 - CASSSGLRQAQETQYF TGCGCCAGCAGCTCCGGGCTCAGACAGGCACAAGAGACCCAGTACTTC
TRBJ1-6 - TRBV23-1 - CASSHGGKVNSPLHF TGCGCCAGCAGTCATGGGGGTAAAGTCAATTCACCCCTCCACTTT
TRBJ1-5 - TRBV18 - CASSPNGFNQPQHF TGTGCCAGCTCACCCAACGGGTTCAATCAGCCCCAGCATTTT
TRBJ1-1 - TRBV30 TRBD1 CAWRAQGQGRTEAFF TGTGCCTGGAGAGCCCAGGGACAGGGTAGGACTGAAGCTTTCTTT
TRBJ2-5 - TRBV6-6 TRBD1 CASSYSGQGEGETQYF TGTGCCAGCAGTTACTCGGGACAGGGGGAAGGGGAGACCCAGTACTTC
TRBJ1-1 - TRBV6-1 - CASSERQPAYTEAFF TGTGCCAGCAGTGAGAGACAACCCGCCTACACTGAAGCTTTCTTT
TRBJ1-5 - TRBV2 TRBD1 CASSEVGQGAYSNQPQHF TGTGCCAGCAGTGAGGTAGGACAGGGGGCTTATAGCAATCAGCCCCAGCATTTT
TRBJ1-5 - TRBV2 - CASSEGPEQPQHF TGTGCCAGCAGTGAGGGTCCCGAACAGCCCCAGCATTTT
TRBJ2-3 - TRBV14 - CASSPTTDTQYF TGTGCCAGCAGCCCGACCACAGATACGCAGTATTTT
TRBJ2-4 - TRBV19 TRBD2 CASRLAGGVDIQYF TGTGCCAGTCGACTAGCGGGGGGGGTAGACATTCAGTACTTC
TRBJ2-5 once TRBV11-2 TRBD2 CASRGLAVWVQYF TGTGCCAGCCGGGGACTAGCGGTTTGGGTACAGTACTTC
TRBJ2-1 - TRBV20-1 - CSADRRGAGFF TGCAGTGCTGATCGCCGGGGCGCTGGGTTCTTC
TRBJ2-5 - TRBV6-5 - CASSRAQETQYF TGTGCCAGCAGTAGAGCCCAAGAGACCCAGTACTTC
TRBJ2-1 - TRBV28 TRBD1 CASTQSGTGGYEQFF TGTGCCAGCACCCAATCCGGGACAGGGGGCTATGAGCAGTTCTTC
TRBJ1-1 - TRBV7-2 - CASSLRGLNTEAFF TGTGCCAGCAGCTTGCGGGGGCTGAACACTGAAGCTTTCTTT
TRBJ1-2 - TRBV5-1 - CASSSDSYGYTF TGCGCCAGCAGCTCGGACAGCTATGGCTACACCTTC
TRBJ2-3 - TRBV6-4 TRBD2 CASSGLRERGPLKKEYF TGTGCCAGCAGTGGACTCAGGGAGCGGGGGCCCCTAAAGAAGGAGTATTTT
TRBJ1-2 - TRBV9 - CASSRQGNYGYTF TGTGCCAGCAGTCGACAAGGAAACTATGGCTACACCTTC
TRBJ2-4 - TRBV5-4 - CASSLAGVSGNIQYF TGTGCCAGCAGCTTGGCGGGGGTATCCGGAAACATTCAGTACTTC
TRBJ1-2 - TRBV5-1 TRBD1 CASRETGGSTYGYTF TGCGCCAGCAGGGAAACAGGGGGCAGTACCTATGGCTACACCTTC
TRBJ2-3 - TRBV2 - CAGDSGYTDTQYF TGTGCCGGGGATAGCGGATACACAGATACGCAGTATTTT
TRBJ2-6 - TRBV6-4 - CASLDDMKDRGANVLTF TGTGCCAGCCTTGACGACATGAAAGACCGCGGGGCCAACGTCCTGACTTTC
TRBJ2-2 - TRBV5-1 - CASTDPTDTGELFF TGCGCCAGCACCGACCCGACGGACACCGGGGAGCTGTTTTTT
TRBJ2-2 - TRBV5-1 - CASSLSSSQTNTGELFF TGCGCCAGCAGCTTGTCCAGTTCACAGACGAACACCGGGGAGCTGTTTTTT
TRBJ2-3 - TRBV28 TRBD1 CASSFRQGLTDTQYF TGTGCCAGCAGTTTCCGACAGGGGCTCACAGATACGCAGTATTTT
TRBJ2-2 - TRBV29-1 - CSVEDPVSRGELFF TGCAGCGTTGAAGATCCCGTCTCTAGGGGGGAGCTGTTTTTT
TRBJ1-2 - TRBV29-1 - CSALAGTYGYTF TGCAGCGCCCTCGCCGGGACCTATGGCTACACCTTC
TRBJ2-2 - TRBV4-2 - CASSSNRATNTGELFF TGTGCCAGCAGCTCCAACAGGGCCACAAACACCGGGGAGCTGTTTTTT
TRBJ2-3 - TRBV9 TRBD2 CASSVGSGGANTQYF TGTGCCAGCAGCGTAGGGAGCGGGGGGGCCAATACGCAGTATTTT
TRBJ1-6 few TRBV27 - CASSLGGVDSPLHF TGTGCCAGCAGTCTTGGGGGGGTTGATTCACCCCTCCACTTT
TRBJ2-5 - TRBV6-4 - CASSGSAKETQYF TGTGCCAGTAGTGGGTCTGCGAAGGAGACCCAGTACTTC
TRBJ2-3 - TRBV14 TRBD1 CASRQTGNTQYF TGTGCCAGCAGACAGACAGGGAACACGCAGTATTTT
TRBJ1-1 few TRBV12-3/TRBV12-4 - CASSFSLSVEAFF TGTGCCAGCAGTTTTTCGTTAAGCGTTGAAGCTTTCTTT
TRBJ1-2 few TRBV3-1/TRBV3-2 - CASSGGGGYTF TGTGCCAGCAGCGGAGGTGGCGGCTACACCTTC
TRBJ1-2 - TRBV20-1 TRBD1 CSASTGGSLNYGYTF TGCAGTGCTAGTACAGGGGGCTCACTTAACTATGGCTACACCTTC
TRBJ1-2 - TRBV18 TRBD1 CASSNRGTDGYTF TGTGCCAGCTCAAACAGGGGAACGGATGGCTACACCTTC
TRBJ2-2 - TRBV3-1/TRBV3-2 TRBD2 CASSRTSGGATGELFF TGTGCCAGCAGCCGAACTAGCGGGGGGGCCACCGGGGAGCTGTTTTTT
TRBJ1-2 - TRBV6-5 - CASKKTGTDYGYTF TGTGCCAGCAAGAAAACCGGGACGGATTATGGCTACACCTTC
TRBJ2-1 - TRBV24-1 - CATSDLGASYNEQFF TGTGCCACCAGTGATTTGGGGGCGTCCTACAATGAGCAGTTCTTC